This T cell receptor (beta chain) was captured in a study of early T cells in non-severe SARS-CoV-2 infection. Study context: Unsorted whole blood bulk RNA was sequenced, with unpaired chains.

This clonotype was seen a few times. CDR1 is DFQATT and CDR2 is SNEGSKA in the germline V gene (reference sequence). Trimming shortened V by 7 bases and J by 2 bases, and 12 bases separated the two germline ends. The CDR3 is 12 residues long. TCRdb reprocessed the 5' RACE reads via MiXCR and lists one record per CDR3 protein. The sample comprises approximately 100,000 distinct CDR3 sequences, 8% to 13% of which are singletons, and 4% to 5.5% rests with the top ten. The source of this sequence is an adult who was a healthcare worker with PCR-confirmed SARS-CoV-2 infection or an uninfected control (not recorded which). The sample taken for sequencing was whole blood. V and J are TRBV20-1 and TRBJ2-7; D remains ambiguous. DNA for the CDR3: TGCAGTGGACTCCGCGCCCCCTACGAGCAGTACTTC. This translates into CSGLRAPYEQYF.